The sequence of this T cell receptor beta chain was determined in a study of blood T cell repertoires in COVID-19. Clones were read by immunoSEQ multiplex PCR, and TCRdb kept only the in-frame ones, dropping some. The sample lists under 300,000 clones; approximately 83% were seen once. In its sample, this clone was seen once. Each participant's cohort was designated according to participant-reported clinical history. V lost 3 bases, J lost 5 bases, and 11 bases stayed unmatched. Per the germline V gene, CDR1 is MGHRA and CDR2 is YSYEKL. The CDR3 length is 16 residues. Sequenced: PBMCs or T cells enriched from blood (not recorded which). The rearrangement links TRBV4-1 to TRBJ2-5; 8 bases map to TRBD2. This receptor was identified in a woman between 35 and 50 years old with acute COVID-19. The CDR3 reads CASSHPPGLEGETQYF. CDR3 sequence (DNA): TGCGCCAGCAGCCATCCCCCGGGACTAGAGGGGGAGACCCAGTACTTC.